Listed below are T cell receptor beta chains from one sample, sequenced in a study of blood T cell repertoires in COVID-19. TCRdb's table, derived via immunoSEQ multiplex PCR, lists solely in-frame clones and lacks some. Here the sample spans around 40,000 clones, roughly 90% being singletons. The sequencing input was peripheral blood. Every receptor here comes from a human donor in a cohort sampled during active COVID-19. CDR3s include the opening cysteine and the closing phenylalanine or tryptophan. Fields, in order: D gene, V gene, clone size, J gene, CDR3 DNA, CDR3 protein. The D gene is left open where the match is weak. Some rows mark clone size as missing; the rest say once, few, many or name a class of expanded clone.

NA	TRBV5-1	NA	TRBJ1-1	TGCGCCAGCAGCTTGATGACAGGCTACACTGAAGCTTTCTTT	CASSLMTGYTEAFF
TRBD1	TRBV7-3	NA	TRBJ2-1	TGTGCCAGCAGCTACACCGGGACAGGGGGTCTCAATGAGCAGTTCTTC	CASSYTGTGGLNEQFF
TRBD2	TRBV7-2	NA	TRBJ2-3	TGTGCCAGCAGGAAAGGGAGGGCCACAGATACGCAGTATTTT	CASRKGRATDTQYF
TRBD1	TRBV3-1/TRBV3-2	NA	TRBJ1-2	TGTGCCAGCAGCTCAGGGACAGTTGGCTACACCTTC	CASSSGTVGYTF
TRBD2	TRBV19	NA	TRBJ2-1	TGTGCCAGTAGTATAGGCCGTGGAGGAGCGGGAGAAATAAATGAGCAGTTCTTC	CASSIGRGGAGEINEQFF
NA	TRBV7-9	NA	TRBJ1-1	TGTGCCAGCGAGGGGAACACTGAAGCTTTCTTT	CASEGNTEAFF
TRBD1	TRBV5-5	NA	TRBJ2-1	TGTGCCAGCAGCAGAGGACAGGGGGAATACAATGAGCAGTTCTTC	CASSRGQGEYNEQFF
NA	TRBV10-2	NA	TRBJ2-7	TGCGCCAGCAGCTTTGCCTCCGGGGACGAGCAGTACTTC	CASSFASGDEQYF
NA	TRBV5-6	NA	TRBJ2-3	TGTGCCAGCAGCCTCCCGGGAGTGGCAGATACGCAGTATTTT	CASSLPGVADTQYF
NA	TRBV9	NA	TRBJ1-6	TGTGCCAGCAGCTCCTCCTACAGGGTACTGGGTAATTCACCCCTCCACTTT	CASSSSYRVLGNSPLHF
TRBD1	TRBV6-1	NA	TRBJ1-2	TGTGCCAGCAGTGAGCCGGGACAGGGGAACTATGGCTACACCTTC	CASSEPGQGNYGYTF
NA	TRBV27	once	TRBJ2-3	TGTGCCAGCAGTTCGAGGACCACCGCGGGTCCAGATACGCAGTATTTT	CASSSRTTAGPDTQYF
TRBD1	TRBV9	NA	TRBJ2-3	TGTGCCAGCAGCGTACGGGACAGGGGACCCCGCACAGATACGCAGTATTTT	CASSVRDRGPRTDTQYF
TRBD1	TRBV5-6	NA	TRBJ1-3	TGTGCCAGCAGCTTGCCGGGACAGCCTGGAAACACCATATATTTT	CASSLPGQPGNTIYF
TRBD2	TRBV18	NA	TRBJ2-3	TGTGCCAGCTCACCCCCTAGCGGGAGCACAGATACGCAGTATTTT	CASSPPSGSTDTQYF
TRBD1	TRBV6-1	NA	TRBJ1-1	TGTGCCAGCAGTGCTCAGCCGACAGGGATAATGGGGACTGAAGCTTTCTTT	CASSAQPTGIMGTEAFF